The 31 T cell receptor beta chains reported below all come from one sample, sequenced in a study of long-term antiretroviral therapy in people with HIV. With survey level as its setting, the immunoSEQ assay was v3.0. Here immunoSEQ multiplex PCR was the method, and the copy in TCRdb shows in-frame clones only, minus some. The data contain approximately 29,000 clones, about 77% of them singletons. The sequencing used unsorted PBMCs, collected 1.5 years before starting antiretroviral therapy. The receptors here all came from a man aged 18 to 30 with HIV.

This clone was seen once. This chain joins TRBV5-1 and TRBJ1-1; D possibly corresponds to TRBD1 (5 bases). Per the germline V gene, CDR1 is SGHRS and CDR2 is YFSETQ. Trimming took 0 bases from V and 1 from J, leaving 13 bases between them. The CDR3 loop spans 16 amino acids. CDR3 sequence reads: CASSLDAGGTNTEAFF. The CDR3, as DNA: TGCGCCAGCAGCTTGGATGCGGGGGGGACGAACACTGAAGCTTTCTTT.

The chain has TRBV6-1 and TRBJ1-6; 9 bases line up with TRBD1. This CDR3 spans 16 amino acids. J lost 6 bases, V lost 3 bases, and 6 bases had no gene match. Germline V gene lookup returns CDR1 MNHNS and CDR2 SASEGT. CDR3 sequence (DNA): TGTGCCAGCAGTGACGCCGGGACAGGGCTTAATTCACCCCTCCACTTT. Residues: CASSDAGTGLNSPLHF.

The gene calls are TRBV13 and TRBJ1-4; TRBD1 might be the D (5 bases). Trimming left V 4 bases short and J 7 bases short, with 16 bases between. CDR3 length: 15 amino acids. Germline lookup yields CDR1 PRHDT and CDR2 FYEKMQ (reference sequence). The CDR3 sequence: CASSSGGGHREKLFF. The CDR3, as DNA: TGTGCCAGCAGCTCCGGGGGTGGTCACCGTGAAAAACTGTTTTTT.

The rearrangement links TRBV7-9 to TRBJ2-1, with TRBD2 matching 9 bases. Germline values: CDR1 SEHNR, CDR2 FQNEAQ (reference sequence). The CDR3 is 16 residues long. V shed 0 bases, J shed 4 bases, and the junction held 4 bases outside the gene matches. The CDR3 bases are TGTGCCAGCAGCTTAGCGCTAGCGGGGACTTACAATGAGCAGTTCTTC. Translation: CASSLALAGTYNEQFF.

The gene calls are TRBV7-9 and TRBJ1-2; D is perhaps TRBD1 (6 bases). This CDR3 is 12 amino acids long. V lost 2 bases and J lost 7, with 8 bases in between. Germline CDR1 reads SEHNR; CDR2 reads FQNEAQ (reference sequence). This CDR3 is CASSLWGLGYTF. In nucleotides, the CDR3 is TGTGCCAGCAGCTTATGGGGGCTTGGCTACACCTTC.

The chain has TRBV30 and TRBJ2-7; 7 bases map to TRBD1. Germline values: CDR1 GTSNPN, CDR2 SVGIG (reference sequence). Trimming took 5 bases from V and 0 from J; bases not matched to a gene: 7. The CDR3 is 14 residues long. CDR3 bases: TGTGCCTGGGGCAGGGGGTTCAGCTCCTACGAGCAGTACTTC. It codes for CAWGRGFSSYEQYF. Looking up the rest from reference TRBV30 and TRBJ2-7 gives the full variable domain: SQTIHQWPATLVQPVGSPLSLECTVEGTSNPNLYWYRQAAGRGLQLLFYSVGIGQISSEVPQNLSASRPQDRQFILSSKKLLLSDSGFYLCAWGRGFSSYEQYFGPGTRLTVT.

The rearrangement links TRBV29-1 to TRBJ2-2; weak D call: TRBD1 (8 bases). This CDR3 comprises 15 residues. V was clipped by 6 bases and J by 0 bases, with 14 bases between them. CDR1 is SQVTM, CDR2 ANQGSEA, per germline. The CDR3 DNA reads as TGCAGCGTCACAACAGGGGGGGCGAACACCGGGGAGCTGTTTTTT. Its translation is CSVTTGGANTGELFF.

J is TRBJ2-7 and V is TRBV7-2, with TRBD1 matching over 7 bases. J lost 3 bases, V lost 1 base, and 6 bases had no gene match. CDR3 size: 15 residues. Germline V gene lookup returns CDR1 SGHTA and CDR2 FQGNSA. The CDR3 sequence is CASSLVPTGSYEQYF. DNA for the CDR3: TGTGCCAGCAGCTTAGTTCCGACAGGGAGCTACGAGCAGTACTTC.

In this sample, this clone turned up once. The chain is built from TRBV5-4 and TRBJ2-7; TRBD2 matches at 9 bases. The J segment lost 4 bases and the V segment lost 4 bases, leaving 6 bases of the junction unmatched. The CDR3 contains 14 residues. Germline loops: CDR1 SGHNT, CDR2 YYREEE (reference sequence). The CDR3 reads CASSPGLAFYEQYF. In DNA form, the CDR3 reads TGTGCCAGCAGCCCGGGACTAGCTTTTTACGAGCAGTACTTC.

This clone was found once. The gene calls are TRBV27 and TRBJ2-5; 9 nucleotides match TRBD2. The trim removed 0 bases at V and 5 bases at J, leaving 4 bases unmatched. This CDR3 has 15 residues. Germline assignment: CDR1 MNHEY and CDR2 SMNVEV (reference sequence). CDR3 DNA: TGTGCCAGCAGTTTATCTAGCGGGAGTTGGGAGACCCAGTACTTC. This codes for CASSLSSGSWETQYF.

The chain combines TRBV19 with TRBJ2-7, with 9 bases identical to TRBD2. The CDR3 runs 16 residues. CDR1 and CDR2 (germline): LNHDA, SQIVND (reference sequence). V trimming: 1 base; J trimming: 1 base; junction bases outside the gene matches: 5. The CDR3 loop is CASSIGRLAGSYEQYF. The DNA of the CDR3 is TGTGCCAGTAGTATAGGTCGGCTAGCGGGGTCCTACGAGCAGTACTTC. Filled out from reference TRBV19 and TRBJ2-7, the complete variable domain reads DGGITQSPKYLFRKEGQNVTLSCEQNLNHDAMYWYRQDPGQGLRLIYYSQIVNDFQKGDIAEGYSVSREKKESFPLTVTSAQKNPTAFYLCASSIGRLAGSYEQYFGPGTRLTVT.

V usage is TRBV10-3 and J usage is TRBJ2-3, with 7 bases identical to TRBD1. CDR3 length: 15 amino acids. The J segment lost 1 base and the V segment lost 4 bases, leaving 5 bases of the junction unmatched. CDR1 ENHRY and CDR2 SYGVKD come from the germline V gene. CDR3: CAISGLGQGTDTQYF. CDR3 DNA: TGTGCCATCAGTGGCCTAGGACAGGGCACAGATACGCAGTATTTT.

The chain recombines TRBV11-2 with TRBJ1-6; D is ambiguous. Trimming pared 4 bases from V and 9 bases from J, leaving 13 bases between. Germline assignment: CDR1 SGHAT and CDR2 FQNNGV. This CDR3 region has 14 residues. The CDR3 region is CASSWDGPGSPLHF. In DNA, the CDR3 is TGTGCCAGCAGCTGGGATGGCCCCGGTTCACCCCTCCACTTT.

V gene TRBV6-6 combines with J gene TRBJ1-1, with 7 bases lining up with TRBD1. CDR1 and CDR2 (germline): MNHNY, SVGAGI (reference sequence). The CDR3 is 16 amino acids. V was clipped by 6 bases and J by 0 bases; unmatched bases: 10. As DNA, the CDR3 is TGTGCCAGCAGCCTCCCTATGACAGGGATGAACACTGAAGCTTTCTTT. Translation: CASSLPMTGMNTEAFF.

V gene TRBV14 combines with J gene TRBJ2-3; possibly TRBD1 for D (6 bases). V lost 4 bases and J 2 bases, leaving 13 bases between the germline ends. The CDR3 extends over 15 amino acids. Germline V gene lookup returns CDR1 SGHDN and CDR2 FVKESK. The CDR3, as DNA: TGTGCCAGCAGCCGGGTAGGGGGATCCACAGATACGCAGTATTTT. Translating gives CASSRVGGSTDTQYF.

This clone is labeled medium-sized. The CDR3 loop reads CASSDWDSSNEKLFF. Here the CDR3 DNA reads TGTGCCAGCAGTGATTGGGACAGCTCTAATGAAAAACTGTTTTTT. This chain uses TRBV6-6 with TRBJ1-4; 7 bases fit TRBD1. CDR1 and CDR2 (germline): MNHNY, SVGAGI (reference sequence). This CDR3 comprises 15 residues. Losses at the gene ends were 5 bases for V and 3 bases for J; bases not matched to a gene: 6.

This chain joins TRBV14 and TRBJ2-1; 9 positions agree with TRBD1. Looked up from germline, CDR1 is SGHDN and CDR2 is FVKESK. The CDR3 extends over 15 amino acids. V gave up 6 bases and J gave up 4 bases; unmatched junction bases: 7. CDR3 nucleotide sequence: TGTGCCAGCAGTCGGACAGGGGCTAGATACAATGAGCAGTTCTTC. It codes for CASSRTGARYNEQFF.

J is TRBJ1-1 and V is TRBV7-2; perhaps TRBD1 as D (6 bases). The germline CDR1 and CDR2 sequences are SGHTA and FQGNSA. V was clipped by 5 bases and J by 3 bases, with 16 bases between them. CDR3 length equals 15 residues. The CDR3 reads CASSISRQVHTEAFF. Here the CDR3 DNA reads TGTGCCAGCAGCATCAGCCGACAGGTACACACTGAAGCTTTCTTT.

The chain employs TRBV12-5 and TRBJ1-4; TRBD1 might be the D (5 bases). Germline V gene lookup returns CDR1 LGHNT and CDR2 FRNRAP. There are 13 residues in the CDR3. V was trimmed by 7 bases and J by 8 bases, leaving 14 bases between them. The CDR3 coding sequence is TGTGCTAGTGTTAAGACAGAGGGCGAAAAACTGTTTTTT. It encodes CASVKTEGEKLFF.

The rearrangement joins TRBV5-1 to TRBJ2-1; D possibly matches TRBD1 or TRBD2 (5 bases each). The length of the CDR3 is 16 residues. From germline, CDR1 is SGHRS and CDR2 YFSETQ. The V end lost 1 base, the J end lost 0 bases, and 11 bases lay between the germline ends. CDR3 bases: TGCGCCAGCAGCTTGTGGGGGTCGAGCTCCTACAATGAGCAGTTCTTC. Protein product: CASSLWGSSSYNEQFF.

The V gene is TRBV5-1, the J gene TRBJ1-1; TRBD1 agrees at 10 bases. With 4 bases clipped from V and 0 bases from J, the junction kept 3 bases outside the gene matches. The CDR3 totals 15 residues. CDR1 SGHRS and CDR2 YFSETQ come from the germline V gene. Written as DNA, the CDR3 is TGCGCCAGCAGCGGGGACAGGGGAATGAACACTGAAGCTTTCTTT. Translating it yields CASSGDRGMNTEAFF.

The V call is TRBV11-2, the J call TRBJ1-4, with TRBD1 identical over 7 bases. The CDR3 extends over 15 amino acids. V lost 5 bases and J lost 8; bases outside the gene matches: 11. CDR1 SGHAT and CDR2 FQNNGV come from the germline V gene. CDR3 coding DNA: TGTGCCAGCAGCCCCAACAGGGGCGCAGGGGAAAAACTGTTTTTT. Encoded protein: CASSPNRGAGEKLFF.

The chain carries TRBV2 and TRBJ2-3, with TRBD1 as a possible D gene (6 bases). V was pared by 5 bases and J by 1 base, with 13 bases between. CDR1 and CDR2 (germline): SNHLY, FYNNEI. The CDR3 runs 15 residues. This CDR3 reads CASSLQGRGTDTQYF. CDR3 DNA sequence: TGTGCCAGCAGTCTACAGGGTCGGGGCACAGATACGCAGTATTTT.

Concerning this clone: Because it lacks the conserved phenylalanine or tryptophan at the end, this CDR3 is likely a read error. Because the CDR3's place on the DNA is in doubt, the DNA is left out and the CDR3 is given as listed by TCRdb. J is TRBJ1-2 and V is TRBV13. Germline assignment: CDR1 PRHDT and CDR2 FYEKMQ (reference sequence). Counting both end residues, the CDR3 totals 13 amino acids. The CDR3 is CASSLGRGLGEAA.

The chain uses TRBV7-2 and TRBJ2-1, with D possibly TRBD2 on 7 matching bases. Germline CDR1 reads SGHTA; CDR2 reads FQGNSA. The CDR3 has 17 residues. The V end was cut by 0 bases, the J end by 4 bases, with 16 bases between. CDR3 sequence: CASSLARGTLLYNEQFF. The CDR3 DNA reads TGTGCCAGCAGCTTAGCGCGGGGGACATTACTTTACAATGAGCAGTTCTTC.

The gene calls are TRBV13 and TRBJ1-5; no definite D call. There are 15 residues in the CDR3. Germline V lookup: CDR1 PRHDT, CDR2 FYEKMQ (reference sequence). V gave up 5 bases and J gave up 2 bases, with 13 bases separating them. The CDR3 DNA is TGTGCCAGCAGCCTATTAAGGGATGGCAATCAGCCCCAGCATTTT. Its protein product is CASSLLRDGNQPQHF. Combining the CDR3 with reference TRBV13 and TRBJ1-5 gives the whole variable domain AAGVIQSPRHLIKEKRETATLKCYPIPRHDTVYWYQQGPGQDPQFLISFYEKMQSDKGSIPDRFSAQQFSDYHSELNMSSLELGDSALYFCASSLLRDGNQPQHFGDGTRLSIL.

This clone showed up just a few times. The J gene is TRBJ2-1, the V gene TRBV5-6, with D possibly TRBD1 on 8 matching bases. V shed 3 bases and J shed 8 bases, with 18 bases lying between them. There are 15 residues in the CDR3. In germline, CDR1 is SGHDT, CDR2 YYEEEE. CDR3 in amino acids: CASSSLDREGDEQFF. The CDR3 DNA sequence: TGTGCCAGCAGCTCCTTGGACAGGGAGGGGGATGAGCAGTTCTTC.

The rearrangement uses TRBV18 and TRBJ1-3; D not resolved. The CDR3 is 18 amino acids. CDR1 is KGHSH, CDR2 LQKENI, per germline. The ends were cut back, 1 base at V and 0 bases at J, with 16 bases in the middle. The CDR3 loop is CASSPLSRAGNSGNTIYF. The DNA for the CDR3 is TGTGCCAGCTCACCACTCTCTCGTGCCGGTAACTCTGGAAACACCATATATTTT.

V and J are TRBV7-8 and TRBJ2-1, with a tentative D call TRBD2 (6 bases). Germline V lookup: CDR1 SGHVS, CDR2 FQNEAQ. This CDR3 has 18 amino acids. Trimming removed 1 base at V and 8 bases at J, with 24 bases between. In DNA form, the CDR3 reads TGTGCCAGCAGCTTAGTCCCCGTAGCGGACCTGGGGGTGGATGAGCAGTTCTTC. Its protein is CASSLVPVADLGVDEQFF.

V usage is TRBV6-5 and J usage is TRBJ1-5; 9 nucleotides match TRBD1. V trimming: 5 bases; J trimming: 5 bases; junction bases outside the gene matches: 4. CDR3 length: 14 residues. Looked up from germline, CDR1 is MNHEY and CDR2 is SVGAGI. The CDR3 DNA is TGTGCCAGCAGTCACAGGGGGCGCGATCAGCCCCAGCATTTT. Its protein is CASSHRGRDQPQHF.

The V gene is TRBV19, the J gene TRBJ2-7, with D possibly being TRBD2 (6 bases). The V end lost 1 base, the J end lost 3 bases, and 10 bases lay between the germline ends. This CDR3 has 14 amino acids. Germline values: CDR1 LNHDA, CDR2 SQIVND (reference sequence). The CDR3 spells CASSIGSGDYEQYF. CDR3 bases: TGTGCCAGTAGTATAGGTTCGGGGGACTACGAGCAGTACTTC.